Below, 23 T cell receptor beta chains from the same sample are listed, as sequenced in a study of T cell responses to AZD1222 COVID-19 vaccine. Sequencing used immunoSEQ multiplex PCR; TCRdb keeps in-frame clones, though not all of them. The data hold 95,000 to 110,000 clones, with roughly nine tenths observed a single time. The sequencing used peripheral blood, collected 28 days after the second AZD1222 dose. The receptors here all came from an adult who received the AZD1222 COVID-19 vaccine.

This clone was seen once. The V and J genes are TRBV5-1 and TRBJ2-5; 11 bases are shared with TRBD1. The CDR3 extends over 16 amino acids. V trimming: 0 bases; J trimming: 6 bases; junction bases outside the gene matches: 7. The V gene's germline CDR1 is SGHRS and CDR2 YFSETQ. The CDR3 spells CASSLELWTGGKTQYF. CDR3 DNA: TGCGCCAGCAGCTTGGAGCTCTGGACAGGGGGCAAGACCCAGTACTTC.

The V call is TRBV19, the J call TRBJ2-7; TRBD2 matches at 7 bases. The CDR3 totals 15 residues. The trim removed 4 bases at V and 4 bases at J, leaving 10 bases unmatched. CDR1 and CDR2 from the germline V gene are LNHDA and SQIVND (reference sequence). The CDR3 sequence is CASSTDAREGYEQYF. CDR3 nucleotides: TGTGCCAGTAGTACCGATGCCAGGGAGGGTTACGAGCAGTACTTC.

The V gene is TRBV27, the J gene TRBJ1-2, with 7 positions matching TRBD1. This CDR3 is 14 amino acids long. CDR1 and CDR2 (germline): MNHEY, SMNVEV (reference sequence). Losses at the gene ends were 5 bases for V and 0 bases for J; bases not matched to a gene: 3. The DNA of the CDR3 is TGTGCCAGCAGTCCCAGGGGGACTAACTATGGCTACACCTTC. This codes for CASSPRGTNYGYTF.

In its sample, this clone was seen a few times. This chain links TRBV15 with TRBJ2-7, with 7 bases matching TRBD1. Looked up from germline, CDR1 is LNHNV and CDR2 is YYDKDF (reference sequence). The V and J ends lost 0 bases and 3 bases, in that order; junction bases with no gene match: 2. This CDR3 is built from 14 residues. CDR3 sequence (DNA): TGTGCCACCAGCAGAGAGGCAGGGGGCTACGAGCAGTACTTC. This encodes CATSREAGGYEQYF.

The CDR3: CAWSIASGQPQHF. In DNA, the CDR3 is TGTGCCTGGAGTATCGCTTCGGGACAGCCCCAGCATTTT. The chain recombines TRBV30 with TRBJ1-5; D remains unclear. The CDR3 sequence is 13 residues long. Germline CDR1 reads GTSNPN; CDR2 reads SVGIG (reference sequence). Trimming stripped 2 bases from V and 7 bases from J, with 12 bases between.

This chain uses TRBV6-2 or TRBV6-3 with TRBJ2-3, with 12 nucleotides matching TRBD2. CDR3 length equals 16 residues. Germline loops: CDR1 MNHEY, CDR2 SVGEGT. V lost 2 bases, J lost 6 bases, and 6 bases stayed unmatched. The DNA of the CDR3 is TGTGCCAGCAGTTACGAGACTAGCGGGGGCCACGATACGCAGTATTTT. It specifies CASSYETSGGHDTQYF.

This chain links TRBV11-2 with TRBJ2-7, with 10 bases matching TRBD1. The J segment lost 4 bases and the V segment lost 5 bases, leaving 5 bases of the junction unmatched. Per germline, CDR1 SGHAT and CDR2 FQNNGV. The length of the CDR3 is 14 residues. For the CDR3, the DNA is TGTGCCAGCAGCCCAAGACAGGGGGCGTACGAGCAGTACTTC. Encoded protein: CASSPRQGAYEQYF.

The chain uses TRBV30 and TRBJ1-6; 7 nucleotides align to TRBD1. This CDR3 contains 14 residues. Trimming cost V 5 bases and J 10 bases; bases outside gene matches: 11. Germline values: CDR1 GTSNPN, CDR2 SVGIG (reference sequence). The CDR3 coding sequence is TGTGCCTGGGAACAGGGGAGAGGGACCTCACCCCTCCACTTT. It encodes CAWEQGRGTSPLHF.

V is TRBV6-5 and J is TRBJ1-6; D is unresolved. The CDR3 loop spans 14 amino acids. The V gene's germline CDR1 is MNHEY and CDR2 SVGAGI. With 6 bases removed from V and 3 bases from J, the gap between germline ends came to 9 bases. The CDR3 protein is CASSVVSYNSPLHF. CDR3 sequence (DNA): TGTGCCAGCAGCGTCGTTAGCTATAATTCACCCCTCCACTTT.

The genes are TRBV11-2 and TRBJ2-1; possibly TRBD2 for D (5 bases). Trimming took off 4 bases at V and 0 bases at J, with 10 bases between the two ends. The germline V gene has CDR1 SGHAT and CDR2 FQNNGV. This CDR3 has 15 amino acids. CDR3 coding DNA: TGTGCCAGCAGCTCGCGGGTGGGCTCCTACAATGAGCAGTTCTTC. This encodes CASSSRVGSYNEQFF.

The V call is TRBV19, the J call TRBJ1-5; D might be TRBD1 (6 bases). Trimming removed 6 bases from V and 0 bases from J, with 15 bases in between. The CDR3 consists of 16 residues. Germline CDR1 LNHDA, CDR2 SQIVND (reference sequence). CDR3 sequence reads: CASRLGQSYSNQPQHF. The DNA for the CDR3 is TGTGCCAGTAGGCTAGGACAGTCCTATAGCAATCAGCCCCAGCATTTT. The full variable domain, its missing parts supplied by reference TRBV19 and TRBJ1-5, is DGGITQSPKYLFRKEGQNVTLSCEQNLNHDAMYWYRQDPGQGLRLIYYSQIVNDFQKGDIAEGYSVSREKKESFPLTVTSAQKNPTAFYLCASRLGQSYSNQPQHFGDGTRLSIL.

The chain carries TRBV5-1 and TRBJ2-3, with 8 bases aligning to TRBD2. Germline values: CDR1 SGHRS, CDR2 YFSETQ. With V trimmed by 4 bases and J by 5 bases, 9 bases remained unmatched. This CDR3 contains 15 residues. The CDR3, as DNA: TGCGCCAGCAGCCCCGGGGGGGACAAAGGAGATACGCAGTATTTT. Translated, it gives CASSPGGDKGDTQYF.

In nucleotides, the CDR3 is TGTGCCAGCAGGCAGGGGGCAGTCACAGATACGCAGTATTTT. It is translated as CASRQGAVTDTQYF. The chain employs TRBV2 and TRBJ2-3, with TRBD1 matching 8 bases. The germline V gene encodes CDR1 SNHLY and CDR2 FYNNEI. This CDR3 contains 14 residues. V trimming: 6 bases; J trimming: 2 bases; junction bases outside the gene matches: 4.

The rearrangement joins TRBV5-4 to TRBJ1-3; D may be TRBD1 (5 bases). The CDR3 spans 15 residues. Trimming left V 0 bases short and J 4 bases short, with 11 bases between. CDR1 and CDR2 from the germline V gene are SGHNT and YYREEE (reference sequence). Here the CDR3 reads CASSLVGAQGNTIYF. The CDR3 DNA sequence: TGTGCCAGCAGCTTGGTCGGGGCTCAGGGAAACACCATATATTTT.

The rearrangement uses TRBV24-1 and TRBJ2-3; no firm D call. Trimming left V 7 bases short and J 2 bases short, with 12 bases between. The germline V gene encodes CDR1 KGHDR and CDR2 SFDVKD. There are 14 residues in the CDR3. The CDR3 spells CATSTGSSTDTQYF. The CDR3 region has the DNA TGTGCCACCAGCACCGGGTCCTCCACAGATACGCAGTATTTT.

This chain links TRBV12-3 or TRBV12-4 with TRBJ1-2, with a possible D match to TRBD1 (5 bases). This CDR3 is 12 amino acids long. The germline V and J ends were trimmed by 2 bases and 4 bases, with 5 bases remaining between them. This chain's CDR3 is CASSLQGYGYTF. CDR3 coding DNA: TGTGCCAGCAGTTTACAGGGCTATGGCTACACCTTC.

This sequence joins TRBV28 and TRBJ2-5; 11 positions match TRBD1. CDR1 and CDR2 from the germline V gene are MDHEN and SYDVKM. CDR3 length equals 15 residues. V dropped 6 bases and J dropped 5; count of bases not matched to a gene: 8. CDR3 amino acids: CASSARTGGVETQYF. The CDR3 coding sequence is TGTGCCAGCAGCGCGCGGACAGGGGGCGTCGAGACCCAGTACTTC.

The gene calls are TRBV7-8 and TRBJ1-5, with 7 bases fitting TRBD1. The V gene end was trimmed by 2 bases and the J gene end by 6 bases; junction bases not matched to a gene: 7. The CDR3 contains 15 residues. CDR1 and CDR2 from the germline V gene are SGHVS and FQNEAQ. CDR3: CASSLMVRGPQPQHF. CDR3 DNA: TGTGCCAGCAGCTTAATGGTGAGGGGGCCTCAGCCCCAGCATTTT.

This CDR3 is CASSPTKDRGHQETQYF. For the CDR3, the DNA is TGTGCCAGCAGCCCAACAAAGGACAGGGGGCATCAGGAGACCCAGTACTTC. The V gene is TRBV13, the J gene TRBJ2-5; 11 nucleotides align to TRBD1. After removal of 5 bases from V and 5 bases from J, the junction contained 13 bases not matched to a gene. Germline V lookup: CDR1 PRHDT, CDR2 FYEKMQ (reference sequence). The CDR3 has 17 residues.

This rearrangement joins TRBV5-5 to TRBJ1-6; no reliable D call. The CDR3 has 18 residues. Germline CDR1 reads SGHKS; CDR2 reads YYEKEE (reference sequence). Between the trimmed V and J ends, which lost 2 bases and 8 bases, there was a span of 23 bases. The CDR3 spells CASSFLLPQQDLYSPLHF. The CDR3 DNA sequence: TGTGCCAGCAGCTTTTTATTGCCGCAGCAGGACCTTTATTCACCCCTCCACTTT.

The rearrangement uses TRBV9 and TRBJ2-3; D is unresolved. The V and J ends lost 3 bases and 8 bases respectively, with 13 bases between them. This CDR3 has 13 amino acids. Per the germline V gene, CDR1 is SGDLS and CDR2 is YYNGEE. The CDR3 DNA follows: TGTGCCAGCAGCGCCCCCCTTAGCACTACGCAGTATTTT. It encodes CASSAPLSTTQYF.

V usage is TRBV10-3 and J usage is TRBJ1-6, with D uncertain. CDR1 ENHRY and CDR2 SYGVKD come from the germline V gene. V was clipped by 3 bases and J by 1 base, with 1 base between them. The CDR3 spans 13 residues. The CDR3 coding sequence is TGTGCCATCAGTGATTCCTATAATTCACCCCTCCACTTT. Translated: CAISDSYNSPLHF.

The chain combines TRBV12-3 or TRBV12-4 with TRBJ2-2; D is ambiguous. CDR3 length equals 12 residues. Trimming stripped 7 bases from V and 6 bases from J, with 9 bases between. The CDR3 loop is CASTVMAGELFF. The DNA of the CDR3 is TGTGCCAGCACCGTGATGGCCGGGGAGCTGTTTTTT.